This is a list of T cell receptor beta chains from one sample in a study of beta chain features in type 1 diabetes. The table came from immunoSEQ multiplex PCR; TCRdb's copy has only in-frame clones and leaves some out. The sample carries 300,000 to 350,000 clones, 7.5% to 9% recorded once. What was sequenced was central memory CD4+ T cells from blood. Source of these receptors: a young woman in good health. The conserved cysteine and the conserved F or W are not part of the CDR3 here. Fields, in order: V gene, D gene, J gene, CDR3 protein. D genes are given only for firm matches.

v_gene: TRBV19
d_gene: TRBD2
j_gene: TRBJ2-7
CDR3aa: ASSLGLAGVYEQY

v_gene: TRBV28
d_gene: TRBD1
j_gene: TRBJ2-1
CDR3aa: ASRGQDSYNEQF

v_gene: TRBV7-6
d_gene: -
j_gene: TRBJ2-3
CDR3aa: ASSQGGTDTQY

v_gene: TRBV13
d_gene: -
j_gene: TRBJ1-3
CDR3aa: ASSLHSGNTIY

v_gene: TRBV29-1
d_gene: TRBD1
j_gene: TRBJ2-2
CDR3aa: SVGQGGYTGELF

v_gene: TRBV5-8
d_gene: -
j_gene: TRBJ2-3
CDR3aa: ASRGGETRTDTQY

v_gene: TRBV27
d_gene: TRBD1
j_gene: TRBJ1-1
CDR3aa: ASSLSALLQGGVGLNTEAF

v_gene: TRBV2
d_gene: -
j_gene: TRBJ1-5
CDR3aa: ASSEPNQPQH

v_gene: TRBV9
d_gene: -
j_gene: TRBJ2-1
CDR3aa: ASSVGENLNDEQF

v_gene: TRBV2
d_gene: -
j_gene: TRBJ2-1
CDR3aa: ASSAFHPKTNEQF

v_gene: TRBV5-1
d_gene: -
j_gene: TRBJ2-3
CDR3aa: ASSTAWAGAQGDTQY

v_gene: TRBV4-1
d_gene: TRBD2
j_gene: TRBJ2-6
CDR3aa: ASSRLAGGPGANVLT

v_gene: TRBV11-2
d_gene: -
j_gene: TRBJ2-1
CDR3aa: ASSSSGDSYNEQF

v_gene: TRBV19
d_gene: TRBD2
j_gene: TRBJ2-2
CDR3aa: ASMRRERTGELF

v_gene: TRBV28
d_gene: TRBD2
j_gene: TRBJ2-1
CDR3aa: ASSLGGGRSNEQF

v_gene: TRBV10-2
d_gene: -
j_gene: TRBJ2-7
CDR3aa: ASKDSGVEQY

v_gene: TRBV5-4
d_gene: -
j_gene: TRBJ2-2
CDR3aa: ASPRVRNTTGELF

v_gene: TRBV14
d_gene: -
j_gene: TRBJ2-5
CDR3aa: ASSQARPGTQY

v_gene: TRBV7-3
d_gene: -
j_gene: TRBJ2-2
CDR3aa: ASSQSGTLTGELF

v_gene: TRBV19
d_gene: -
j_gene: TRBJ1-5
CDR3aa: ASMAWGSNQPQH

v_gene: TRBV29-1
d_gene: -
j_gene: TRBJ1-5
CDR3aa: SVAQGWGNQPQH

v_gene: TRBV7-2
d_gene: -
j_gene: TRBJ2-5
CDR3aa: ASSLWGRETQY

v_gene: TRBV19
d_gene: -
j_gene: TRBJ2-6
CDR3aa: ASSIPGLTGANVLT

v_gene: TRBV5-1
d_gene: -
j_gene: TRBJ2-2
CDR3aa: ASSFGDTTGELF

v_gene: TRBV29-1
d_gene: TRBD1
j_gene: TRBJ1-2
CDR3aa: SVEGTGTNGYT

v_gene: TRBV28
d_gene: -
j_gene: TRBJ2-3
CDR3aa: ASSLTPRGSDTQY

v_gene: TRBV25-1
d_gene: -
j_gene: TRBJ2-6
CDR3aa: ASSGPDRDSGANVLT

v_gene: TRBV25-1
d_gene: -
j_gene: TRBJ2-2
CDR3aa: ASSDPHGRGAGELF

v_gene: TRBV2
d_gene: -
j_gene: TRBJ1-2
CDR3aa: ASSEPGNYGYT

v_gene: TRBV7-3
d_gene: -
j_gene: TRBJ1-2
CDR3aa: ASSAGAGEAFT

v_gene: TRBV29-1
d_gene: TRBD1
j_gene: TRBJ1-1
CDR3aa: SGTGATNTEAF

v_gene: TRBV27
d_gene: -
j_gene: TRBJ2-4
CDR3aa: ASSGTGVNIQY

v_gene: TRBV28
d_gene: TRBD1
j_gene: TRBJ2-5
CDR3aa: ASSRTGGETQY

v_gene: TRBV28
d_gene: -
j_gene: TRBJ2-1
CDR3aa: ASSPARAGNEQF

v_gene: TRBV7-9
d_gene: -
j_gene: TRBJ2-5
CDR3aa: ASSSGAWETQY